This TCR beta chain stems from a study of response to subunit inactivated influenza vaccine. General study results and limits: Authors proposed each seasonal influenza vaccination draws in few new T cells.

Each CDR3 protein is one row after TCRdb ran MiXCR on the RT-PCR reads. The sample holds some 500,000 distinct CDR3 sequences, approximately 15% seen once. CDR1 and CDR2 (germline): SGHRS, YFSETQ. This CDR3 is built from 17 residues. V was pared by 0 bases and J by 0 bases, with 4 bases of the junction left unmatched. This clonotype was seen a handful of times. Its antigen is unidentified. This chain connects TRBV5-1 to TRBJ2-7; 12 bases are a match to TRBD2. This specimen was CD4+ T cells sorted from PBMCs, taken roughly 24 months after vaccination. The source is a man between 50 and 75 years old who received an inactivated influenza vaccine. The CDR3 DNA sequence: TGCGCCAGCAGCTTGGTCCCGGGACTAGCGGGCTCCTACGAGCAGTACTTC. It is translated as CASSLVPGLAGSYEQYF. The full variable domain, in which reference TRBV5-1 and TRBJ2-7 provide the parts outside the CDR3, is KAGVTQTPRYLIKTRGQQVTLSCSPISGHRSVSWYQQTPGQGLQFLFEYFSETQRNKGNFPGRFSGRQFSNSRSEMNVSTLELGDSALYLCASSLVPGLAGSYEQYFGPGTRLTVT.